This record looks at one T cell receptor (beta chain) sequence and its context. The time point here: pre-treatment sample, taken before nivolumab and TIL therapy. Tumor tissue came from excised metastases, mostly pleural nodules or supraclavicular lymph nodes. This was the immunoSEQ v3 assay. Method: immunoSEQ multiplex PCR; TCRdb's copy keeps in-frame clones and lacks some. The sample has over 4,500 clones, roughly 64% seen once. This sample stems from a study of TIL therapy for anti-PD-1-resistant metastatic lung cancer. The CDR3 extends over 14 amino acids. Trimming removed 7 bases from V and 3 bases from J; junction bases left unmatched: 4. The germline gives CDR1 MNHNY, CDR2 SVGAGI (reference sequence).

The chain joins TRBV6-6 to TRBJ2-5; 11 bases map to TRBD2. The material sequenced was tumor tissue, taken at baseline. This receptor was identified in a man aged 65 to 79 with non-small cell lung cancer. The CDR3 bases are TGTGCCAGCATGCGACTAGCGGGAAAAGAGACCCAGTACTTC. Its protein product is CASMRLAGKETQYF.